Listed here are 32 T cell receptor beta chains from one sample, sequenced in a study of T cells after yellow fever vaccination. TCRdb called the 5' RACE reads again in MiXCR, with one record for every CDR3 protein. This table holds roughly 85,000 distinct CDR3 sequences, about an eighth found once. The sample was CD8+ T cells not binding an NS4B(214-222) dextramer, sorted from PBMCs, taken more than 20 days after the first yellow fever vaccination. The receptors were sampled from a man between 18 and 35 years old who received the YFV17D yellow fever vaccine.

The V and J genes are TRBV7-2 and TRBJ2-7; D could derive from TRBD1 or TRBD2 (5 bases each). Deletions cut 4 bases from V and 4 bases from J, with 17 bases between. Germline V lookup: CDR1 SGHTA, CDR2 FQGNSA. The CDR3 contains 15 residues. Written as DNA, the CDR3 is TGTGCCAGCAGCTCATCGGGGCGACCCACGTACGAGCAGTACTTC. Protein: CASSSSGRPTYEQYF.

This clonotype was observed a few times. Here the CDR3 reads CASSQDDSYQETQYF. The CDR3, as DNA: TGTGCCAGCAGCCAGGATGACAGCTACCAAGAGACCCAGTACTTC. This chain joins TRBV4-2 and TRBJ2-5; D perhaps matches TRBD1 (5 bases). The germline V gene encodes CDR1 LGHNA and CDR2 YNFKEQ. The CDR3 contains 15 residues. The V gene lost 3 bases and the J gene lost 0 bases, with 11 bases spanning the gap.

The rearrangement uses TRBV11-2 and TRBJ2-7, with 12 bases aligning to TRBD2. Germline CDR1 and CDR2: SGHAT and FQNNGV. The CDR3 has 15 residues. Trimming cost V 0 bases and J 7 bases; bases outside gene matches: 4. The CDR3, as DNA: TGTGCCAGCAGCTTAGAACTAGCGGGGGGTGTTGAGCAGTACTTC. Encoded protein: CASSLELAGGVEQYF.

V gene TRBV5-1 combines with J gene TRBJ2-2, with a possible D match to TRBD1 (5 bases). Looked up from germline, CDR1 is SGHRS and CDR2 is YFSETQ. The CDR3 totals 16 residues. Trimming left V 2 bases short and J 0 bases short, with 11 bases between. As DNA, the CDR3 is TGCGCCAGCAGCTTCGGCCTGACAGCGAACACCGGGGAGCTGTTTTTT. Translated: CASSFGLTANTGELFF. Together with reference TRBV5-1 and TRBJ2-2, the CDR3 gives the full variable domain: KAGVTQTPRYLIKTRGQQVTLSCSPISGHRSVSWYQQTPGQGLQFLFEYFSETQRNKGNFPGRFSGRQFSNSRSEMNVSTLELGDSALYLCASSFGLTANTGELFFGEGSRLTVL.

In its sample, this clonotype was seen a few times. The J gene is TRBJ2-5, the V gene TRBV7-9; TRBD2 might be the D (5 bases). CDR3 length: 16 residues. Trimming took 2 bases from V and 2 from J, leaving 15 bases between them. From germline, CDR1 is SEHNR and CDR2 FQNEAQ (reference sequence). DNA for the CDR3: TGTGCCAGCAGCTTAAGGGAGTTTGGCAGACAAGAGACCCAGTACTTC. This gives the protein CASSLREFGRQETQYF.

This clonotype was detected a few times. The chain employs TRBV29-1 and TRBJ1-2; the match to TRBD1 covers 7 bases. J gave up 2 bases and V 8 bases, and 11 bases lay outside the gene matches. The CDR3 spans 14 residues. Germline CDR1 is SQVTM and CDR2 is ANQGSEA. CDR3 protein: CSFSDREPNYGYTF. CDR3 bases: TGCAGCTTTAGCGACAGGGAGCCCAACTATGGCTACACCTTC.

The V call is TRBV7-2, the J call TRBJ2-1; TRBD2 matches 10 bases. The CDR3 contains 14 residues. With 10 bases clipped from V and 7 bases from J, the junction kept 10 bases outside the gene matches. From germline, CDR1 is SGHTA and CDR2 FQGNSA. The chain's CDR3 is CATDVAGGGNEQFF. CDR3 nucleotide sequence: TGTGCCACCGACGTAGCGGGGGGTGGGAATGAGCAGTTCTTC.

The V call is TRBV6-2 or TRBV6-3, the J call TRBJ2-7; no reliable D call. Germline V gene sequence: CDR1 MNHEY, CDR2 SVGEGT. The CDR3 sequence is 9 residues long. V lost 7 bases to trimming and J lost 9 bases, with 7 bases between them. The CDR3 DNA follows: TGTGCCAGCACGCCGACGCAGTACGTC. Its protein is CASTPTQYV.

This clonotype occurred a few times. The rearrangement links TRBV7-9 to TRBJ2-7; 7 nucleotides align to TRBD1. This CDR3 spans 13 amino acids. Germline values: CDR1 SEHNR, CDR2 FQNEAQ (reference sequence). The trim removed 5 bases at V and 2 bases at J, leaving 3 bases unmatched. The CDR3 is CASSGGQPYEQYF. CDR3 DNA sequence: TGTGCCAGCAGCGGGGGACAGCCCTACGAGCAGTACTTC.

This clonotype was observed a handful of times. The genes are TRBV4-1 and TRBJ2-3, with a weak D call TRBD2 (5 bases). V gave up 0 bases and J gave up 2 bases, with 21 bases separating them. In germline, CDR1 is MGHRA, CDR2 YSYEKL. The CDR3 loop spans 19 amino acids. CDR3 DNA: TGCGCCAGCAGCCAAGATAGGGTCTTGAGGGATCTCAACACAGATACGCAGTATTTT. It codes for CASSQDRVLRDLNTDTQYF.

The rearrangement uses TRBV4-3 and TRBJ1-3; 7 nucleotides align to TRBD1. CDR3 size: 15 residues. The V gene end was trimmed by 5 bases and the J gene end by 2 bases; junction bases not matched to a gene: 6. Germline CDR1 LGHNA, CDR2 YSLEER. The CDR3 nucleotides are TGCGCCAGCAGCTCACGGACAGGCACTGGAAACACCATATATTTT. Protein product: CASSSRTGTGNTIYF.

This clonotype was seen a few times. The chain uses TRBV7-8 and TRBJ2-1; D could derive from TRBD1 or TRBD2 (5 bases each). Germline values: CDR1 SGHVS, CDR2 FQNEAQ. Trimming stripped 2 bases from V and 11 bases from J, with 19 bases between. The CDR3 length is 15 residues. The CDR3 region has the DNA TGTGCCAGCAGCTTAAATATGGGGACGGTTCATAAGCAGTTCTTC. Encoded protein: CASSLNMGTVHKQFF.

The J gene is TRBJ2-7, the V gene TRBV5-1; 9 bases are shared with TRBD1. Per the germline V gene, CDR1 is SGHRS and CDR2 is YFSETQ. The CDR3 length is 15 residues. V shed 3 bases, J shed 5 bases, and the junction held 9 bases outside the gene matches. The CDR3 is CASSSAGTGKNEQYF. CDR3 sequence (DNA): TGCGCCAGCAGCTCCGCGGGGACAGGGAAGAACGAGCAGTACTTC.

This clonotype has a handful of counts. The chain recombines TRBV28 with TRBJ2-5; 8 bases line up with TRBD2. The germline CDR1 and CDR2 sequences are MDHEN and SYDVKM. After removal of 5 bases from V and 6 bases from J, the junction contained 11 bases not matched to a gene. The CDR3 runs 15 residues. This CDR3 is CASSPRGGTYKTQYF. CDR3 sequence (DNA): TGTGCCAGCAGTCCCCGGGGGGGGACATATAAGACCCAGTACTTC.

The genes are TRBV4-2 and TRBJ1-4, with D uncertain. Per the germline V gene, CDR1 is LGHNA and CDR2 is YNFKEQ. This CDR3 has 16 amino acids. V was shortened by 0 bases and J by 4 bases, with 12 bases between the two germline ends. The CDR3 DNA sequence: TGTGCCAGCAGCCAAGACGATTGGGATATTAATGAAAAACTGTTTTTT. This encodes CASSQDDWDINEKLFF.

This clonotype has more than one count but fewer than ten. The V call is TRBV4-1, the J call TRBJ2-2; the D is unclear. Looked up from germline, CDR1 is MGHRA and CDR2 is YSYEKL. There are 16 residues in the CDR3. V dropped 3 bases and J dropped 0 bases, with 11 bases sitting between them. This CDR3 reads CASSHRKVSNTGELFF. The CDR3 nucleotides are TGCGCCAGCAGCCACCGGAAAGTATCGAACACCGGGGAGCTGTTTTTT.

The V and J genes are TRBV18 and TRBJ2-2; possible D gene TRBD1, 5 bases. V was shortened by 3 bases and J by 0 bases, with 8 bases between the two germline ends. The length of the CDR3 is 15 residues. Germline-derived CDR1 and CDR2 are KGHSH and LQKENI. The CDR3 protein is CASSPTDTNTGELFF. In DNA form, the CDR3 reads TGTGCCAGCTCACCTACGGACACGAACACCGGGGAGCTGTTTTTT.

V usage is TRBV13 and J usage is TRBJ2-7; the match to TRBD1 covers 7 bases. The CDR3 is 14 amino acids. Trimming removed 5 bases from V and 4 bases from J; junction bases left unmatched: 8. CDR1 and CDR2 (germline): PRHDT, FYEKMQ (reference sequence). The CDR3 loop is CASSTRTGYYEQYF. In DNA form, the CDR3 reads TGTGCCAGCAGCACCCGGACAGGATATTACGAGCAGTACTTC.

In this sample, this clonotype turned up a few times. This chain joins TRBV15 and TRBJ1-1; 8 positions agree with TRBD1. Germline V gives CDR1 LNHNV, CDR2 YYDKDF (reference sequence). The length of the CDR3 is 14 residues. Losses at the gene ends were 5 bases for V and 5 bases for J; bases not matched to a gene: 7. In nucleotides, the CDR3 is TGTGCCACCAGCGTTGACAGGGGCTCTACTGAAGCTTTCTTT. This encodes CATSVDRGSTEAFF.

This chain links TRBV5-1 with TRBJ1-2; 11 bases map to TRBD1. The V and J ends lost 4 bases and 4 bases, in that order; junction bases with no gene match: 3. The CDR3 is 14 amino acids. The germline gives CDR1 SGHRS, CDR2 YFSETQ. The CDR3, as DNA: TGCGCCAGCAGCACGGGACAGGGGGTCTATGGCTACACCTTC. Translating it yields CASSTGQGVYGYTF.

The gene calls are TRBV12-3 or TRBV12-4 and TRBJ2-5; D is uncertain. Trimming cost V 4 bases and J 5 bases, with 5 bases left between them. The CDR3 loop spans 11 amino acids. CDR3 DNA: TGTGCCAGCAGTTGGGCGGAGACCCAGTACTTC. Translation: CASSWAETQYF.

This clonotype was detected only a few times. The chain employs TRBV27 and TRBJ2-7, with TRBD1 matching over 8 bases. Germline V gene lookup returns CDR1 MNHEY and CDR2 SMNVEV (reference sequence). The CDR3 is 12 residues long. The ends lost 5 bases at V and 11 bases at J; junction bases unmatched: 8. DNA of the CDR3: TGTGCCAGCAGTCACGGACAGGGTACCGAGTACTTC. Amino acids: CASSHGQGTEYF.

In DNA, the CDR3 is TGTGCCAGCAGCTTAGATCACGGGCTGAACTATGGCTACACCTTC. Encoded protein: CASSLDHGLNYGYTF. V is TRBV11-2 and J is TRBJ1-2; D gene unclear. The V gene's germline CDR1 is SGHAT and CDR2 FQNNGV. The CDR3 runs to 15 residues. V lost 0 bases and J lost 2, with 10 bases in between.

The table lists this clonotype with many counts. This chain joins TRBV12-3 or TRBV12-4 and TRBJ2-3; D remains unclear. The V end lost 3 bases, the J end lost 3 bases, and 7 bases lay between the germline ends. This CDR3 is 13 amino acids long. CDR3 in amino acids: CASSFLGTDTQYF. The CDR3 nucleotides are TGTGCCAGCAGTTTTTTGGGAACAGATACGCAGTATTTT.

This clonotype was seen a few times. The genes are TRBV18 and TRBJ1-5; D is possibly TRBD1 (5 bases). CDR3 length: 14 amino acids. CDR1 and CDR2 (germline): KGHSH, LQKENI. V was pared by 3 bases and J by 4 bases, with 10 bases between. CDR3: CASSPSGINQPQHF. Here the CDR3 DNA reads TGTGCCAGCTCACCCTCAGGGATAAATCAGCCCCAGCATTTT.

This clonotype was picked up many times. The chain is built from TRBV7-2 and TRBJ2-2, with a weak D call TRBD1 (5 bases). V dropped 3 bases and J dropped 6 bases, with 14 bases sitting between them. The V gene's germline CDR1 is SGHTA and CDR2 FQGNSA. This CDR3 has 15 amino acids. CDR3 sequence: CASSFDRPYSGELFF. The CDR3 region has the DNA TGTGCCAGCAGCTTCGACAGACCCTATTCCGGGGAGCTGTTTTTT.

The gene calls are TRBV3-1 and TRBJ1-5, with D maybe TRBD1 (5 bases). Germline-derived CDR1 and CDR2 are LGHDT and YNNKEL (reference sequence). The CDR3 runs 14 residues. The ends were cut back, 4 bases at V and 3 bases at J, with 10 bases in the middle. The CDR3 loop is CASSPQGFNQPQHF. CDR3 DNA: TGTGCCAGCAGCCCCCAGGGTTTCAATCAGCCCCAGCATTTT.

This clonotype appeared a few times. The chain employs TRBV6-5 and TRBJ2-5; 13 nucleotides line up with TRBD2. J gave up 6 bases and V 2 bases, and 6 bases lay outside the gene matches. The CDR3 loop spans 16 amino acids. Germline V CDR1 and CDR2: MNHEY, SVGAGI. CDR3 DNA: TGTGCCAGCAGTTACCCACTAGCGGGGGGGTCAAAGACCCAGTACTTC. Translating gives CASSYPLAGGSKTQYF.

This chain joins TRBV7-3 and TRBJ2-3; TRBD2 agrees at 10 bases. J lost 6 bases, V lost 5 bases, and 8 bases had no gene match. From germline, CDR1 is SGHTA and CDR2 FQGTGA. This CDR3 region has 15 residues. CDR3 sequence: CASSTSGGVLDTQYF. The CDR3 region has the DNA TGTGCCAGCAGCACAAGCGGGGGGGTACTGGATACGCAGTATTTT.

Only a few counts were recorded for this clonotype. The genes are TRBV12-3 or TRBV12-4 and TRBJ1-1; tentatively, D is TRBD1 (6 bases). The CDR3 loop spans 14 amino acids. The V end was cut by 1 base, the J end by 5 bases, with 11 bases between. The CDR3 DNA reads TGTGCCAGCAGTTTAGGCCAGGGGCGAACTGAAGCTTTCTTT. Its translation: CASSLGQGRTEAFF.

In its sample, this clonotype was seen a few times. The gene calls are TRBV12-3 or TRBV12-4 and TRBJ1-1; D is uncertain. CDR3 length: 13 residues. V dropped 6 bases and J dropped 5 bases, with 13 bases sitting between them. The CDR3 protein is CASRPGPGTEAFF. As DNA, the CDR3 is TGTGCCAGCAGACCCGGGCCCGGTACTGAAGCTTTCTTT.

This clonotype was counted between two and nine times. The V and J genes are TRBV11-3 and TRBJ2-1; D unresolved. From germline, CDR1 is SGHNT and CDR2 YENEEA. V was trimmed by 5 bases and J by 7 bases, leaving 9 bases between them. This CDR3 is 12 amino acids long. The CDR3 sequence: CASSPSGNEQFF. CDR3 nucleotide sequence: TGTGCCAGCAGCCCCAGTGGTAATGAGCAGTTCTTC.